The following is a T cell receptor (beta chain) sequence with its context. Antigen: not known. The sample belongs to a study of T cells in Graves' hyperthyroidism and ophthalmopathy. Findings of the study overall: Ophthalmopathy got predicted by the model a median approximately six months before its onset. In simple terms, a model built on 13 V-J features told ophthalmopathy apart from stable hyperthyroidism.

The blood sample dates from first hyperthyroidism diagnosis, preceding any ophthalmopathy symptoms. Fresh peripheral blood, around 9.5 ml, yielded the PBMCs. Researchers took RNA transcripts and amplified the TCR beta CDR3 regions from them. The HTBI primer set drove a first-round RT-PCR of the TCR CDR3. One entry per CDR3 protein results from TCRdb running MiXCR on the multiplex PCR reads. The data contain more than 20,000 distinct CDR3 sequences, around 47% of them singletons. CDR1 is SGHTA, CDR2 FQGNSA, per germline. This CDR3 is 12 amino acids long. Trimming stripped 3 bases from V and 5 bases from J, with 8 bases between.

This chain uses TRBV7-2 with TRBJ2-7; D gene unclear. The source of this sequence is a woman in her forties with Graves' hyperthyroidism that later progressed to Graves' ophthalmopathy. Input material: blood. The CDR3 region is CASSLNTDEQYF. The CDR3 region has the DNA TGTGCCAGCAGCTTGAACACCGACGAGCAGTACTTC.